This T cell receptor beta chain was recorded in a study of CD8+ T cells in alopecia areata (dated by TCRdb to between 2017 and 2018). Regarding the research as a whole: The treated patients took part in an open-label pilot trial in which moderate-to-severe alopecia areata was treated with oral tofacitinib at 5 to 10 mg twice daily. Patients received tofacitinib for 6 to 18 months and were then followed off drug for 6 months to check for delayed response and recurrence. High-throughput TCRbeta sequencing was used to examine T cell clonal expansion in alopecia areata in both the C3H/HeJ mouse model and human patients. In humans, TCRbeta sequencing was performed on scalp tissue and on sorted CD4+ and CD8+ peripheral blood T cells from healthy controls and from patients with patchy or totalis/universalis alopecia areata. Biopsies were taken from tofacitinib-treated patients at baseline and at 4 and 24 weeks of treatment, and a later scalp biopsy was taken in several of the tofacitinib-treated patients. Scalp clonality was compared across normal scalp (n=4), patchy alopecia areata scalp (n=8), and alopecia totalis/universalis scalp (n=8). The RNA source kit depended on sample type: the PAXgene miRNA kit for fixed scalp, the miRNeasy kit for PBMCs, and the RNeasy kit for mouse skin. immunoSEQ multiplex PCR using 35 Vbeta forward primers and 13 Jbeta reverse primers was used to amplify TCRbeta CDR3 regions.

The library was produced with the immunoSEQ multiplex PCR assay. RNA was extracted from all samples and reverse transcribed into cDNA, which served as template for TCR sequencing. First-strand cDNA was synthesized with SuperScript III using a 2:1 mix of oligo-dT and random hexamers. A synthetic immune receptor repertoire was used to gauge amplification bias, and whatever bias remained was removed computationally. As for how the authors treated the data: Raw reads were preprocessed to remove errors, and CDR3 was defined according to IMGT conventions as the region from the conserved cysteine to phenylalanine. Clonality was calculated as 1 minus Shannon entropy normalized by log2 of the number of productive unique TCRs. Scalp TCRbeta sequences were cross-referenced with sorted blood CD4 and CD8 repertoires so that the CD4 or CD8 identity of scalp clones could be inferred. As stored in TCRdb, this immuneACCESS dataset retains in-frame rearrangements with V and J assigned. A fraction of the clones does not appear; measured against another copy, unresolved V genes explain less than half of the discrepancy, and the remainder lacks a known reason. V, J and clone size derive from that table, while D and trimming were established from the DNA sequence. Present in this sample are about 180,000 clones, 50% to 60% of which were seen just once. The top ten clonotypes cover around 15% of the sample.

Worth noting for this clone: It lacks a known antigen. No much larger clone exists at a distance of one base, and base qualities are not known.

Read against the paper, the sample's time point label means: baseline before oral tofacitinib. Lesional scalp punch biopsies and peripheral blood were collected from alopecia areata patients. PBMCs were isolated by density centrifugation and stained for CD3, CD4 and CD8, and CD4+ and CD8+ T cells were sorted on a FACSAria. The paper's findings and limits, for the study overall: Lesional scalp, especially in alopecia totalis/universalis, showed higher clonality and more expanded CD8+ clones than normal scalp, suggesting antigenic drive. Shared TCR sequences between patients were less evident than in mice, which may be partly attributable to HLA diversity in the patient population. Scalp TCR repertoire analysis is complicated because resident alphabeta T cells in normal human skin are also sequenced, whereas mouse skin is dominated by gammadelta T cells.

The source is a human donor with alopecia areata. Sequencing was performed on CD4+ T cells sorted from blood, taken at week 0.

The CDR3 sequence is CSGAPDRDFTREHF. The bases read TGCAGCGGCGCCCCGGACAGGGACTTCACGAGGGAGCATTTT. Here the chain combines TRBV29-1 and TRBJ1-5; the junction holds 8 bases that match TRBD1. V ends up 7 bases short and J 14 bases short, with an unmatched junction base count of 19. CDR1 SQVTM and CDR2 ANQGSEA are derived from the germline V gene. CDR3 length: 14 amino acids, cysteine to phenylalanine. Here the CDR3 DNA is all that survives: 42 bases in frame from base 1.